Presented here are 32 T cell receptor delta chains from one specimen sequenced in a study of Vδ1+ human thymocytes. The study, taken as a whole, reports: Thymic TRG and TRD repertoires appeared highly polyclonal, with Gaussian CDR3 length distributions.

No cognate antigen is known for these TCRs. The template was reverse-transcribed extracted RNA. Multiplex PCR used pooled V-gene forward primers and a constant-region reverse primer to amplify CDR3s. TCRdb ran CATT on the multiplex PCR reads. Of about 73,000 delta-chain clones listed, roughly a third are singletons. Material for sequencing was Vdelta1+ gamma-delta thymocytes from the thymus. Noted subset: FACS-sorted CD3+ TCRalphabeta- TCRVdelta1+ TCRVdelta2- thymocytes. All receptors come from a boy in the first two years of life who had congenital heart surgery.

This clone has only a few counts. The rearrangement uses TRDV1 and TRDJ1; TRDD3 agrees at 8 bases. Germline CDR1 reads TSWWSYY; CDR2 reads QGS. The CDR3 has 26 amino acids. Trimming at V came to 9 bases and at J to 0 bases, leaving 42 bases not matched to a gene. In DNA form, the CDR3 reads TGTGCTCTCGGGCTCTGGAGTTCCCATGCCACTGGGGGGTACGTAGGCTATGGAATGGACACCGATAAACTCATCTTT. Translated, it gives CALGLWSSHATGGYVGYGMDTDKLIF.

There are a few counts of this clone. This sequence joins TRDV1 and TRDJ1; D call uncertain. Trimming stripped 1 base from V and 0 bases from J, with 12 bases between. In germline, CDR1 is TSWWSYY, CDR2 QGS. CDR3 size: 16 residues. The CDR3 loop is CALGERGLIDTDKLIF. CDR3 sequence (DNA): TGTGCTCTTGGGGAACGGGGTTTGATCGACACCGATAAACTCATCTTT.

About this clone: This may be a read error: a much more frequent sequence differs by one nucleotide. The chain carries TRDV2 and TRDJ1, with D maybe TRDD3 (6 bases). Germline V gives CDR1 GEAIGNYY, CDR2 EKD. V was trimmed by 5 bases and J by 1 base, leaving 25 bases between them. The CDR3 runs 18 residues. Here the CDR3 DNA reads TGTGCCTGTGTGTCCTGGGGCACAAGCCGCCACGTCACCGATAAACTCATCTTT. Protein product: CACVSWGTSRHVTDKLIF.

Many counts were recorded for this clone. The chain carries TRDV2 and TRDJ2; 9 bases align to TRDD3. The ends lost 1 base at V and 1 base at J; junction bases unmatched: 6. Germline loops: CDR1 GEAIGNYY, CDR2 EKD. This CDR3 region has 17 residues. The CDR3 nucleotides are TGTGCCTGTGACACTGGGGATACGCAGGATTTGACAGCACAACTCTTCTTT. Residues: CACDTGDTQDLTAQLFF.

The chain has TRDV1 and TRDJ1; TRDD3 aligns across 7 bases. The CDR3 runs to 22 residues. Germline V gene data show CDR1 as TSWWSYY and CDR2 as QGS. The V and J ends lost 1 base and 1 base, in that order; junction bases with no gene match: 24. The CDR3 DNA sequence: TGTGCTCTTGGGGAACCCCCTCCTCCCTTTTGGGGGAGACAGTGTTGCACCGATAAACTCATCTTT. This codes for CALGEPPPPFWGRQCCTDKLIF.

The J gene is TRDJ1, the V gene TRAV29/DV5, with 12 bases aligning to TRDD3. The V and J ends lost 5 bases and 0 bases, in that order; junction bases with no gene match: 35. The CDR3 length is 25 residues. Germline V gene data show CDR1 as NSMFDY and CDR2 as ISSIKDK. The CDR3 bases are TGTGCAGCGAAACGTCTTGCGCCCTTTACTGGGGGATACCAACCTTCTGAGCCATACACCGATAAACTCATCTTT. Translation gives CAAKRLAPFTGGYQPSEPYTDKLIF.

In this sample, this clone turned up a few times. Other DNA sequences of this sample code for an identical CDR3. The chain links TRDV1 to TRDJ1; D not resolved. The germline V gene encodes CDR1 TSWWSYY and CDR2 QGS. The CDR3 is 14 amino acids. V lost 2 bases and J 6 bases, leaving 13 bases between the germline ends. The CDR3 loop is CALGEWFNANKLIF. The CDR3 nucleotides read TGTGCTCTTGGGGAATGGTTTAACGCAAATAAACTCATCTTT.

The V and J genes are TRDV1 and TRDJ1; the D gene is possibly TRDD3 (8 bases). The V end was cut by 1 base, the J end by 10 bases, with 46 bases between. Germline assignment: CDR1 TSWWSYY and CDR2 QGS. The CDR3 loop spans 24 amino acids. The CDR3, as DNA: TGTGCTCTTGGGGAACGTAAGGCGTGTTCCTACGGTGGGGGATGCTCCGTGCACCGATGCGGACTCATCTTT. Protein: CALGERKACSYGGGCSVHRCGLIF.

The rearrangement joins TRDV1 to TRDJ2; maybe TRDD2 (6 bases). The CDR3 contains 21 residues. The germline V gene encodes CDR1 TSWWSYY and CDR2 QGS. The ends were cut back, 3 bases at V and 1 base at J, with 27 bases in the middle. As DNA, the CDR3 is TGTGCTCTTGGGGAGGAACCTTCCGGCCGACCCCCCCTATTTTTGACAGCACAACTCTTCTTT. Translation: CALGEEPSGRPPLFLTAQLFF.

This clone has only a few counts. This chain uses TRDV1 with TRDJ1, with D possibly TRDD2 on 5 matching bases. This CDR3 comprises 16 residues. Germline V CDR1 and CDR2: TSWWSYY, QGS. V was clipped by 0 bases and J by 2 bases, with 13 bases between them. In DNA, the CDR3 is TGTGCTCTTGGGGAACTATCCCTACCGGGGACCGATAAACTCATCTTT. Its protein product is CALGELSLPGTDKLIF.

This clone came up a few times. The genes are TRDV1 and TRDJ1; TRDD3 aligns across 11 bases. The length of the CDR3 is 16 residues. Germline V CDR1 and CDR2: TSWWSYY, QGS. With 4 bases clipped from V and 11 bases from J, the junction kept 15 bases outside the gene matches. The chain's CDR3 is CALGVFPVYWGIKLIF. The CDR3 DNA reads TGTGCTCTTGGGGTTTTTCCTGTCTACTGGGGGATAAAGCTCATCTTT.

This chain connects TRDV2 to TRDJ1; 10 positions agree with TRDD3. V gave up 1 base and J gave up 0 bases; unmatched junction bases: 13. There are 19 residues in the CDR3. Germline CDR1 and CDR2: GEAIGNYY and EKD. The CDR3 protein is CACDTSWAGGYEYTDKLIF. The CDR3 nucleotides read TGTGCCTGTGACACTTCCTGGGCGGGGGGATACGAGTACACCGATAAACTCATCTTT.

This rearrangement joins TRDV1 to TRDJ1, with TRDD3 matching over 8 bases. In germline, CDR1 is TSWWSYY, CDR2 QGS. The ends lost 1 base at V and 0 bases at J; junction bases unmatched: 16. The CDR3 loop spans 20 amino acids. CDR3 in DNA: TGTGCTCTTGGGGAACCCCCTATCTCGCCACTGGGGGCCGACACCGATAAACTCATCTTT. The encoded protein is CALGEPPISPLGADTDKLIF.

The J gene is TRDJ1, the V gene TRDV1; 12 bases fit TRDD3. Germline values: CDR1 TSWWSYY, CDR2 QGS. V lost 5 bases, J lost 1 base, and 26 bases stayed unmatched. The CDR3 runs 23 residues. The CDR3 DNA sequence: TGTGCTCTTGGGAACGGCCTTATCGGTGCTGGATGGCTGGGGGATACGGTCACCGATAAACTCATCTTT. This translates into CALGNGLIGAGWLGDTVTDKLIF.

In its sample, this clone was seen a few times. This chain links TRDV1 with TRDJ1; 12 nucleotides align to TRDD3. V dropped 3 bases and J dropped 3; count of bases not matched to a gene: 26. The CDR3 extends over 23 amino acids. Germline-derived CDR1 and CDR2 are TSWWSYY and QGS. CDR3 DNA: TGTGCTCTTGGGGATTTCATCATGGACCTGGGGGATACGCGTATCTTCCGCCCCGATAAACTCATCTTT. Its translation: CALGDFIMDLGDTRIFRPDKLIF.

The chain is built from TRDV1 and TRDJ1, with TRDD3 matching over 12 bases. Trimming removed 3 bases from V and 0 bases from J; junction bases left unmatched: 8. The CDR3 covers 18 residues. CDR1 is TSWWSYY, CDR2 QGS, per germline. Here the CDR3 DNA reads TGTGCTCTTGGGGACTTCGGCTGGGGGATACGCTACACCGATAAACTCATCTTT. It encodes CALGDFGWGIRYTDKLIF.

This sequence joins TRDV1 and TRDJ1, with TRDD3 matching over 9 bases. V lost 2 bases to trimming and J lost 0 bases; unmatched junction nucleotides: 13. Looked up from germline, CDR1 is TSWWSYY and CDR2 is QGS. This CDR3 spans 19 amino acids. The DNA for the CDR3 is TGTGCTCTTGGGGAAACACCTTCTCCCACTGGGGGAAACACCGATAAACTCATCTTT. Translation gives CALGETPSPTGGNTDKLIF.

Of note for this clone: Other DNA sequences from this sample encode an identical CDR3 as well. The V and J genes are TRDV1 and TRDJ1; possible D gene TRDD3, 5 bases. The CDR3 runs 13 residues. Germline V gene sequence: CDR1 TSWWSYY, CDR2 QGS. V lost 7 bases, J lost 11 bases, and 20 bases lay in between. Here the CDR3 reads CALDMQHRDRLIF. CDR3 DNA sequence: TGTGCTCTTGATATGCAACACCGGGATCGGCTCATCTTT.

This chain connects TRDV1 to TRDJ1; D is perhaps TRDD2 or TRDD3 (7 bases each). CDR1 is TSWWSYY and CDR2 is QGS in the germline V gene. V gave up 0 bases and J gave up 0 bases, with 20 bases separating them. This CDR3 has 19 amino acids. The CDR3 here is CALGELSYPPGGNTDKLIF. In DNA, the CDR3 is TGTGCTCTTGGGGAACTTTCCTACCCACCTGGGGGTAACACCGATAAACTCATCTTT.

The V and J genes are TRDV1 and TRDJ1; TRDD3 matches 11 bases. Germline CDR1 is TSWWSYY and CDR2 is QGS. The trim removed 1 base at V and 4 bases at J, leaving 8 bases unmatched. The CDR3 is 17 amino acids. In DNA form, the CDR3 reads TGTGCTCTTGGGGAACCCCTTCGTACTGGGGGATACGATAAACTCATCTTT. Translated: CALGEPLRTGGYDKLIF.

This clone has at least ten counts. The rearrangement uses TRDV2 and TRDJ1, with 13 bases aligning to TRDD3. Germline CDR1 and CDR2: GEAIGNYY and EKD. The CDR3 totals 21 residues. V was pared by 1 base and J by 2 bases, with 18 bases of the junction left unmatched. Here the CDR3 reads CACDTALGSVLGDTRTDKLIF. As DNA, the CDR3 is TGTGCCTGTGACACGGCTCTAGGCTCTGTACTGGGGGATACGCGAACCGATAAACTCATCTTT.

This clone is labeled as medium-sized. This chain links TRDV2 with TRDJ1; 10 bases are shared with TRDD3. The CDR3 contains 16 residues. Trimming at V came to 0 bases and at J to 6 bases, leaving 9 bases not matched to a gene. The germline CDR1 and CDR2 sequences are GEAIGNYY and EKD. The CDR3 DNA sequence: TGTGCCTGTGACACCGGTTTCGTTACTGGGGGATATAAACTCATCTTT. This translates into CACDTGFVTGGYKLIF.

The chain has TRDV2 and TRDJ1, with 11 bases matching TRDD3. The CDR3 has 16 amino acids. V lost 9 bases to trimming and J lost 3 bases; unmatched junction nucleotides: 14. CDR1 is GEAIGNYY and CDR2 is EKD in the germline V gene. CDR3 nucleotides: TGTGCCACCACGTCTGGGGGATACATGGTGCCCGATAAACTCATCTTT. It yields the protein CATTSGGYMVPDKLIF.

This clone was found a few times. The V gene is TRDV1, the J gene TRDJ1, with D maybe TRDD3 (5 bases). From germline, CDR1 is TSWWSYY and CDR2 QGS. CDR3 length equals 15 residues. V was pared by 3 bases and J by 2 bases, with 13 bases between. The CDR3 spells CALGDPGGFTDKLIF. CDR3 coding DNA: TGTGCTCTTGGGGACCCGGGGGGGTTTACCGATAAACTCATCTTT.

This rearrangement joins TRDV1 to TRDJ1, with TRDD3 identical over 11 bases. The CDR3 has 24 residues. The V segment lost 2 bases and the J segment 2 bases; nucleotides outside the gene matches: 28. Germline lookup yields CDR1 TSWWSYY and CDR2 QGS. The CDR3, as DNA: TGTGCTCTTGGGGAAGTTCCCCTTCCTAAGAACATCTGGGGGATACCTTTGAGGACCGATAAACTCATCTTT. Its translation is CALGEVPLPKNIWGIPLRTDKLIF.

This clone has just a few counts. The chain carries TRDV1 and TRDJ1, with 7 nucleotides matching TRDD3. The germline V gene encodes CDR1 TSWWSYY and CDR2 QGS. V lost 1 base and J lost 0; bases outside the gene matches: 8. The CDR3 runs to 17 residues. CDR3 residues: CALGEPLGVPYTDKLIF. The CDR3 region has the DNA TGTGCTCTTGGGGAACCGCTGGGGGTCCCGTACACCGATAAACTCATCTTT.

The rearrangement joins TRDV1 to TRDJ1; 8 bases are a match to TRDD3. The germline V gene has CDR1 TSWWSYY and CDR2 QGS. The CDR3 loop spans 21 amino acids. J lost 4 bases, V lost 2 bases, and 24 bases had no gene match. In nucleotides, the CDR3 is TGTGCTCTTGGGGAAAGGTTTTTTCCTAACTATACTGGGGGCTGCTGCGATAAACTCATCTTT. Its protein is CALGERFFPNYTGGCCDKLIF.

The V call is TRDV1, the J call TRDJ1; no firm D call. Trimming removed 3 bases at V and 0 bases at J, with 17 bases between. The CDR3 spans 17 residues. Germline loops: CDR1 TSWWSYY, CDR2 QGS. CDR3 sequence reads: CALGDPVYGPYTDKLIF. The CDR3 nucleotides read TGTGCTCTTGGGGATCCCGTCTACGGGCCGTACACCGATAAACTCATCTTT.

The sample holds a few counts of this clone. The rearrangement joins TRDV1 to TRDJ1; D perhaps matches TRDD2 (6 bases). CDR3 size: 19 residues. Trimming stripped 2 bases from V and 0 bases from J, with 22 bases between. Looked up from germline, CDR1 is TSWWSYY and CDR2 is QGS. CDR3 in amino acids: CALGEGSYVDGRYTDKLIF. The CDR3 bases are TGTGCTCTTGGGGAAGGGTCCTACGTGGATGGGCGTTACACCGATAAACTCATCTTT.

This chain connects TRDV1 to TRDJ1; 8 bases are shared with TRDD3. From germline, CDR1 is TSWWSYY and CDR2 QGS. The CDR3 covers 21 residues. The ends lost 1 base at V and 1 base at J; junction bases unmatched: 20. The CDR3 reads CALGEPLLRSWGRGVTDKLIF. CDR3 nucleotide sequence: TGTGCTCTTGGGGAACCCCTCCTACGGAGCTGGGGGAGGGGTGTCACCGATAAACTCATCTTT.

This sequence joins TRDV1 and TRDJ2; 11 bases line up with TRDD3. The CDR3 loop spans 19 amino acids. Germline assignment: CDR1 TSWWSYY and CDR2 QGS. V shed 2 bases, J shed 0 bases, and the junction held 8 bases outside the gene matches. The CDR3 sequence: CALGETYWGIGALTAQLFF. In DNA form, the CDR3 reads TGTGCTCTTGGGGAAACCTACTGGGGGATAGGTGCTTTGACAGCACAACTCTTCTTT.

In its sample, this clone was seen a few times. The rearrangement uses TRDV1 and TRDJ1; D remains unclear. The CDR3 is 13 amino acids. V shed 5 bases and J shed 5 bases, with 12 bases lying between them. Germline-derived CDR1 and CDR2 are TSWWSYY and QGS. The DNA for the CDR3 is TGTGCTCTTGGGACCCCCCCCTGGGATAAACTCATCTTT. Translating gives CALGTPPWDKLIF.